This T cell receptor beta chain came from a study of blood T cell repertoires in COVID-19. About the research overall: The origin of the acute and convalescent COVID-19 samples was the United States, Italy and Spain.

Authors' methods: Cell counts per sample came from amplifying reference gene primers. The protocol was immunoSEQ multiplex PCR, while the TCRdb copy is restricted to in-frame clones and leaves out a portion. That table gives V, J and clone size, and the DNA gave D and trimming. The table shows 200,000 to 250,000 clones, with approximately 78% occurring only once. Germline trimming cut 6 bases from V and 5 bases from J; bases unmatched to any gene: 11. The CDR3 covers 17 residues. CDR1 MNHEY and CDR2 SVGEGT come from the germline V gene. It was during active infection that Seattle patients were enrolled and then longitudinally followed.

This TCR was sampled from a woman between 70 and 85 years old with COVID-19, enrolled during active disease. This chain connects TRBV6-2 or TRBV6-3 to TRBJ2-2; 11 bases are a match to TRBD2. The sequenced material came from peripheral blood. The CDR3 DNA follows: TGTGCCAGCAGCTATGTAGCGGGAGGGCCACGGACCGGGGAGCTGTTTTTT. Its translation is CASSYVAGGPRTGELFF.